This TCR beta chain is drawn from a study of early T cells in non-severe SARS-CoV-2 infection. Looking at the study overall: Sequencing targeted bulk RNA from unsorted whole blood, leaving chains unpaired. Study-wide results and caveats: In VDJdb matching, anti-spike CD8 responses were favored while private and CD4 specificities went missing.

This clonotype was counted only a few times. The antigen is unknown. As part of library construction, unique molecular identifiers were attached to individual cDNA molecules. TCRdb used MiXCR to reprocess the 5' RACE reads, holding one entry per CDR3 protein. Of around 52,000 distinct CDR3 sequences listed, about 9.9% were seen once; the top ten hold about 10%. This CDR3 spans 14 amino acids. J was trimmed by 0 bases and V by 5 bases; bases with no gene match: 4. The V gene's germline CDR1 is DFQATT and CDR2 SNEGSKA (reference sequence). The V and J genes are TRBV20-1 and TRBJ2-1; 7 nucleotides agree with TRBD2. Sequences were obtained from whole blood. The receptor was derived from an adult who was a healthcare worker with PCR-confirmed SARS-CoV-2 infection or an uninfected control (not recorded which). CDR3 sequence: CSAERELSYNEQFF. CDR3 nucleotide sequence: TGCAGTGCTGAGCGGGAACTCTCCTACAATGAGCAGTTCTTC.